This section outlines one T cell receptor beta chain sequence together with its context. Exclusion of a patient resulted from uncontrolled infection, other autoimmune disease, pregnancy or lactation. This sample was taken from a study of T cells in Graves' hyperthyroidism and ophthalmopathy. Looked up from germline, CDR1 is SQVTM and CDR2 is ANQGSEA. The V gene end was trimmed by 4 bases and the J gene end by 0 bases; junction bases not matched to a gene: 8. The CDR3 contains 15 residues. RNA transcripts served as the template for amplifying TCR beta CDR3 regions. The TCR CDR3 was amplified in a first-round RT-PCR using the HTBI primer set. One entry per CDR3 protein, called by TCRdb with MiXCR from the multiplex PCR reads. The table has around 660,000 distinct CDR3 sequences, over 40% seen once; the top ten hold about 7.7%.

The TCR sequence derives from an adult man with Graves' disease, either hyperthyroidism or ophthalmopathy (not recorded which). The genes are TRBV29-1 and TRBJ2-7; the match to TRBD2 covers 8 bases. Source material: peripheral blood or thyroid tissue (not recorded which). The CDR3 DNA reads as TGCAGCGTTGCGGGACGGGGGGGCCCCTCCTACGAGCAGTACTTC. It specifies CSVAGRGGPSYEQYF.